The 25 T cell receptor beta chains given below trace back to one sample, sequenced in a study of cytomegalovirus exposure and HLA in healthy donors. The primer mix had 60 Vbeta and 13 Jbeta primers. Method: immunoSEQ multiplex PCR; TCRdb's copy keeps in-frame clones and lacks some. Seen here are roughly 190,000 clones, around 80% observed once, and the top ten hold roughly 1.7%. The specimen was PBMCs. The receptors derive from a man aged 35 to 55 in good health and CMV-seropositive.

J is TRBJ2-7 and V is TRBV27; 8 bases agree with TRBD2. The CDR3 contains 17 residues. The germline CDR1 and CDR2 sequences are MNHEY and SMNVEV (reference sequence). Germline trimming cut 4 bases from V and 5 bases from J; bases unmatched to any gene: 16. CDR3 sequence: CASSSRGGAGGNNEQYF. In DNA form, the CDR3 reads TGTGCCAGCAGTTCCCGAGGCGGGGCGGGAGGTAATAACGAGCAGTACTTC.

The chain recombines TRBV13 with TRBJ2-1, with TRBD2 matching over 9 bases. The trim removed 5 bases at V and 1 base at J, leaving 3 bases unmatched. The CDR3 spans 15 residues. Germline assignment: CDR1 PRHDT and CDR2 FYEKMQ (reference sequence). The CDR3 region is CASSGAGGSYNEQFF. The CDR3 region has the DNA TGTGCCAGCAGCGGAGCGGGAGGTTCCTACAATGAGCAGTTCTTC.

This chain links TRBV7-8 with TRBJ1-1, with D perhaps TRBD1 (5 bases). CDR3 length: 15 residues. The V gene lost 4 bases and the J gene lost 2 bases, with 14 bases spanning the gap. Germline CDR1 and CDR2: SGHVS and FQNEAQ. This CDR3 reads CASSWSGRANTEAFF. The CDR3 DNA reads TGTGCCAGCAGCTGGTCAGGGAGGGCTAACACTGAAGCTTTCTTT.

The rearrangement links TRBV5-4 to TRBJ1-3, with D possibly being TRBD1 (6 bases). V lost 1 base and J 5 bases, leaving 10 bases between the germline ends. The CDR3 runs 14 residues. CDR1 and CDR2 from the germline V gene are SGHNT and YYREEE (reference sequence). This chain's CDR3 is CASSLQGRRNTIYF. The DNA of the CDR3 is TGTGCCAGCAGCTTGCAGGGGCGAAGAAACACCATATATTTT.

The chain has TRBV19 and TRBJ1-5; D is ambiguous. CDR1 is LNHDA and CDR2 is SQIVND in the germline V gene (reference sequence). The V end was cut by 5 bases, the J end by 0 bases, with 20 bases between. This CDR3 is built from 18 residues. The CDR3 spells CASSVRKSTGSSNQPQHF. CDR3 in DNA: TGTGCCAGTAGTGTCAGGAAGAGCACGGGGAGTAGCAATCAGCCCCAGCATTTT.

This chain joins TRBV10-2 and TRBJ2-5; 10 nucleotides line up with TRBD2. The closer fit of TRBJ2-7 to the DNA end suggests the J call may be wrong. The CDR3 extends over 14 amino acids. CDR1 and CDR2 (germline): WSHSY, SAAADI. In DNA form, the CDR3 reads TGCGCCACCCGACTAGCGGGTCCTTACTACGAGCAGTACTTC. Protein sequence: CATRLAGPYYEQYF.

The V and J genes are TRBV10-3 and TRBJ2-7; 8 bases fit TRBD1. The CDR3 length is 14 residues. V shed 2 bases, J shed 3 bases, and the junction held 3 bases outside the gene matches. Germline CDR1 and CDR2: ENHRY and SYGVKD. This CDR3 is CAISEPGQGYEQYF. CDR3 bases: TGTGCCATCAGTGAGCCTGGACAGGGCTACGAGCAGTACTTC.

The sample holds one count of this clone. The CDR3 spells CASSAHTGFGGYTF. DNA of the CDR3: TGTGCCAGCAGTGCCCACACAGGGTTCGGTGGCTACACCTTC. The gene calls are TRBV25-1 and TRBJ1-2, with D perhaps TRBD1 (6 bases). The CDR3 runs to 14 residues. With 4 bases removed from V and 7 bases from J, the gap between germline ends came to 16 bases. Germline CDR1 MGHDK, CDR2 SYGVNS.

V is TRBV9 and J is TRBJ1-1; 7 bases are shared with TRBD1. The germline CDR1 and CDR2 sequences are SGDLS and YYNGEE. The length of the CDR3 is 15 residues. After removal of 0 bases from V and 5 bases from J, the junction contained 7 bases not matched to a gene. CDR3 nucleotides: TGTGCCAGCAGCGTAGATTCGGCAGGGGGAACTGAAGCTTTCTTT. The encoded protein is CASSVDSAGGTEAFF.

The chain carries TRBV5-1 and TRBJ2-7; 15 bases fit TRBD2. Per the germline V gene, CDR1 is SGHRS and CDR2 is YFSETQ. V was pared by 4 bases and J by 3 bases, with 11 bases of the junction left unmatched. There are 18 residues in the CDR3. CDR3 region: CASSTGLAGGQWFYEQYF. The DNA of the CDR3 is TGCGCCAGCAGCACTGGACTAGCGGGAGGGCAATGGTTCTACGAGCAGTACTTC.

The gene calls are TRBV28 and TRBJ2-1; possibly TRBD2 for D (6 bases). Trimming pared 8 bases from V and 1 base from J, leaving 18 bases between. This CDR3 spans 16 amino acids. Germline CDR1 and CDR2: MDHEN and SYDVKM. The CDR3 sequence is CASGGTGSGSYNEQFF. For the CDR3, the DNA is TGTGCCAGCGGAGGGACTGGGAGTGGGTCCTACAATGAGCAGTTCTTC.

Only a few counts were recorded for this clone. This sequence joins TRBV6-1 and TRBJ1-1; TRBD1 is a possible D gene (6 bases). The CDR3 has 13 amino acids. Deletions cut 6 bases from V and 1 base from J, with 9 bases between. Germline values: CDR1 MNHNS, CDR2 SASEGT. CDR3 region: CASSAQGNTEAFF. The DNA for the CDR3 is TGTGCCAGCAGCGCACAGGGGAACACTGAAGCTTTCTTT.

V usage is TRBV9 and J usage is TRBJ1-2; unclear D gene. The V gene's germline CDR1 is SGDLS and CDR2 YYNGEE. Trimming took off 0 bases at V and 5 bases at J, with 11 bases between the two ends. The CDR3 contains 14 residues. The chain's CDR3 is CASSVGSGGYGYTF. The CDR3 nucleotides read TGTGCCAGCAGCGTAGGTTCAGGTGGTTATGGCTACACCTTC.

The rearrangement uses TRBV5-4 and TRBJ2-7; D perhaps matches TRBD2 (6 bases). This CDR3 is 13 amino acids long. Trimming left V 1 base short and J 5 bases short, with 10 bases between. CDR1 SGHNT and CDR2 YYREEE come from the germline V gene (reference sequence). CDR3 amino acids: CASSLPREDEQYF. The CDR3, as DNA: TGTGCCAGCAGCTTGCCAAGGGAGGACGAGCAGTACTTC.

The CDR3 spells CAWSSGGFLYEQYF. In DNA form, the CDR3 reads TGTGCCTGGAGTTCAGGGGGTTTCCTCTACGAGCAGTACTTC. The V call is TRBV30, the J call TRBJ2-7; 7 nucleotides agree with TRBD1. The germline gives CDR1 GTSNPN, CDR2 SVGIG (reference sequence). Trimming took 2 bases from V and 3 from J; bases not matched to a gene: 7. CDR3 length equals 14 residues.

V and J are TRBV10-1 and TRBJ1-3, with 7 bases lining up with TRBD1. J gave up 1 base and V 4 bases, and 10 bases lay outside the gene matches. From germline, CDR1 is WNHNN and CDR2 SYGVQD (reference sequence). This CDR3 has 17 amino acids. The DNA for the CDR3 is TGCGCCAGCAGTGGGTCCTCGACAGGGACTTCTGGAAACACCATATATTTT. Translation gives CASSGSSTGTSGNTIYF.

The chain uses TRBV7-2 and TRBJ1-5, with 7 bases fitting TRBD1. CDR3 length: 15 amino acids. V gave up 5 bases and J gave up 2 bases; unmatched junction bases: 6. CDR1 and CDR2 from the germline V gene are SGHTA and FQGNSA. This chain's CDR3 is CASSDPTGGNQPQHF. CDR3 coding DNA: TGTGCCAGCAGCGACCCAACAGGGGGCAATCAGCCCCAGCATTTT.

This sequence joins TRBV5-1 and TRBJ2-7; TRBD2 matches at 7 bases. V shed 3 bases, J shed 0 bases, and the junction held 3 bases outside the gene matches. The CDR3 totals 14 residues. Germline values: CDR1 SGHRS, CDR2 YFSETQ. The DNA for the CDR3 is TGCGCCAGCAGCTCCGGGGGGTCCTCCTACGAGCAGTACTTC. Translated, it gives CASSSGGSSYEQYF.

The chain recombines TRBV27 with TRBJ2-6, with a possible D match to TRBD1 (5 bases). This CDR3 spans 15 amino acids. Germline V gene sequence: CDR1 MNHEY, CDR2 SMNVEV (reference sequence). V was pared by 4 bases and J by 2 bases, with 9 bases between. The CDR3 is CASSSQGPGANVLTF. The CDR3 DNA follows: TGTGCCAGCAGTTCGCAGGGTCCTGGGGCCAACGTCCTGACTTTC.

The rearrangement joins TRBV6-1 to TRBJ2-7, with TRBD1 matching 8 bases. Looked up from germline, CDR1 is MNHNS and CDR2 is SASEGT. The CDR3 is 15 residues long. Losses at the gene ends were 0 bases for V and 12 bases for J; bases not matched to a gene: 13. The CDR3 region is CASSEAPDRVRSLYF. Here the CDR3 DNA reads TGTGCCAGCAGTGAAGCCCCGGACAGGGTAAGGTCTTTGTACTTC.

This chain links TRBV28 with TRBJ1-5, with D possibly TRBD1 on 5 matching bases. V was pared by 10 bases and J by 2 bases, with 12 bases between. Per germline, CDR1 MDHEN and CDR2 SYDVKM. CDR3 length equals 13 residues. The CDR3 sequence is CATSGLRNQPQHF. DNA for the CDR3: TGTGCCACCTCAGGGTTACGCAATCAGCCCCAGCATTTT.

The chain employs TRBV9 and TRBJ2-7; no definite D call. Deletions cut 4 bases from V and 3 bases from J, with 8 bases between. The germline CDR1 and CDR2 sequences are SGDLS and YYNGEE. This CDR3 has 12 amino acids. Here the CDR3 DNA reads TGTGCCAGCAGCCTGGGCAACTACGAGCAGTACTTC. Translated, it gives CASSLGNYEQYF.

This chain connects TRBV4-1 to TRBJ1-2; D possibly corresponds to TRBD1 (5 bases). The germline V gene has CDR1 MGHRA and CDR2 YSYEKL. V lost 0 bases and J lost 6, with 11 bases in between. The CDR3 sequence is 14 residues long. CDR3 sequence (DNA): TGCGCCAGCAGCCAAGAAAGGGGCGCAAATGGCTACACCTTC. Translation: CASSQERGANGYTF.

This sequence joins TRBV23-1 and TRBJ2-5; D may be TRBD1 (5 bases). TRBV23-1 is treated as an ORF (open reading frame) with a function not yet certain. Trimming removed 7 bases at V and 2 bases at J, with 11 bases between. This CDR3 is built from 13 residues. The CDR3 bases are TGCGCCAGCATCCAGGGTAGGCAAGAGACCCAGTACTTC. It yields the protein CASIQGRQETQYF.

The rearrangement joins TRBV15 to TRBJ2-2; 7 bases agree with TRBD1. V lost 5 bases to trimming and J lost 6 bases; unmatched junction nucleotides: 6. Germline V gene sequence: CDR1 LNHNV, CDR2 YYDKDF (reference sequence). This CDR3 has 14 residues. The CDR3 reads CATSARTGPGELFF. The DNA of the CDR3 is TGTGCCACCAGCGCCCGGACAGGTCCCGGGGAGCTGTTTTTT.